These 8 T cell receptor beta chains were sequenced from one sample in a study of blood T cell repertoires in COVID-19 (dated by TCRdb to between 2020 and 2021). The library was obtained by the immunoSEQ multiplex PCR assay. Sourced from immuneACCESS, this table was stored by TCRdb with only in-frame sequences that have V and J called. A share of the clones is absent; for the studies checked, an unresolved V gene accounts for under half, and the remainder has no known explanation. A total of around 340,000 clones appear in this sample, 65% to 90% of them only once. The top ten hold roughly 7.1% of the sample. The material sequenced was peripheral blood. Receptors were obtained from a woman aged 55-75 years with COVID-19, enrolled during active disease.

The chain has TRBV28 and TRBJ2-7, with TRBD1 matching 8 bases. After removal of 8 bases from V and 2 bases from J, the junction contained 11 bases not matched to a gene. Germline V gene sequence: CDR1 MDHEN, CDR2 SYDVKM. There are 15 residues in the CDR3. The CDR3 here is CASQRGGTGTYEQYF. CDR3 DNA: TGTGCCAGCCAAAGGGGCGGGACAGGTACCTACGAGCAGTACTTC.

This clone was seen once. The rearrangement joins TRBV11-2 to TRBJ1-1; D unclear. The V and J ends lost 2 bases and 7 bases respectively, with 11 bases between them. Germline V gene lookup returns CDR1 SGHAT and CDR2 FQNNGV. The CDR3 spans 13 residues. The CDR3 protein is CASSLRGTIEAFF. In DNA form, the CDR3 reads TGTGCCAGCAGCTTACGCGGTACCATTGAAGCTTTCTTT.

The chain has TRBV7-2 and TRBJ1-6, with a weak D call TRBD1 (5 bases). Germline V gives CDR1 SGHTA, CDR2 FQGNSA. The CDR3 length is 15 residues. The V end was cut by 1 base, the J end by 9 bases, with 13 bases between. CDR3 sequence (DNA): TGTGCCAGCAGCTTAGATTCGGCAGGGCCTTCACCCCTCCACTTT. This codes for CASSLDSAGPSPLHF.

The chain links TRBV5-1 to TRBJ2-1; 8 nucleotides line up with TRBD2. Germline V gene data show CDR1 as SGHRS and CDR2 as YFSETQ. This CDR3 is built from 14 residues. Trimming cost V 6 bases and J 5 bases; bases outside gene matches: 7. CDR3 sequence: CASKGLGPHNEQFF. Written as DNA, the CDR3 is TGCGCCAGCAAGGGACTAGGGCCGCACAATGAGCAGTTCTTC.

The rearrangement joins TRBV12-5 to TRBJ2-7, with 8 bases fitting TRBD1. This CDR3 contains 14 residues. Germline loops: CDR1 LGHNT, CDR2 FRNRAP. Trimming cost V 2 bases and J 3 bases; bases outside gene matches: 3. CDR3 region: CASGLRQGNYEQYF. CDR3 bases: TGTGCTAGTGGTTTGCGACAGGGGAACTACGAGCAGTACTTC. The full variable domain, its missing parts supplied by reference TRBV12-5 and TRBJ2-7, is DARVTQTPRHKVTEMGQEVTMRCQPILGHNTVFWYRQTMMQGLELLAYFRNRAPLDDSGMPKDRFSAEMPDATLATLKIQPSEPRDSAVYFCASGLRQGNYEQYFGPGTRLTVT.

This clone was observed a handful of times. The V and J genes are TRBV19 and TRBJ1-2; TRBD1 is a possible D gene (5 bases). V lost 1 base and J lost 0, with 9 bases in between. CDR1 is LNHDA, CDR2 SQIVND, per germline (reference sequence). The CDR3 sequence is 15 residues long. The CDR3 region is CASSIAGRANYGYTF. CDR3 DNA sequence: TGTGCCAGTAGTATAGCAGGGAGGGCTAACTATGGCTACACCTTC.

V is TRBV10-3 and J is TRBJ1-2, with 7 bases that match TRBD1. Unmatched junction bases numbered 5, after V lost 6 bases and J lost 4 bases. The CDR3 totals 13 residues. The V gene's germline CDR1 is ENHRY and CDR2 SYGVKD. CDR3 protein: CAIRVGGGYGYTF. The CDR3 DNA follows: TGTGCCATCAGGGTAGGGGGCGGCTATGGCTACACCTTC.

V is TRBV20-1 and J is TRBJ2-5; unclear D gene. This CDR3 has 11 amino acids. Deletions cut 6 bases from V and 4 bases from J, with 9 bases between. Germline values: CDR1 DFQATT, CDR2 SNEGSKA (reference sequence). In nucleotides, the CDR3 is TGCAGTGCCCAAATCAGAGAGACCCAGTACTTC. The encoded protein is CSAQIRETQYF.